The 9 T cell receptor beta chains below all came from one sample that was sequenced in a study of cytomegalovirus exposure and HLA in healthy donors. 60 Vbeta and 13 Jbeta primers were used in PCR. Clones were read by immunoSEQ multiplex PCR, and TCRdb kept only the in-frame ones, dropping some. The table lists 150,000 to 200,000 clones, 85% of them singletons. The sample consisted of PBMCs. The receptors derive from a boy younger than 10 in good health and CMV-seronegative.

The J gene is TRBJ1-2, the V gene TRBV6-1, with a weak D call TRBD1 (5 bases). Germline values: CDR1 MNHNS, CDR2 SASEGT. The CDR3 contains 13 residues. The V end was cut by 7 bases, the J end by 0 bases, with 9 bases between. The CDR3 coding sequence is TGTGCCAGCACTCGACAGACTAACTATGGCTACACCTTC. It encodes CASTRQTNYGYTF.

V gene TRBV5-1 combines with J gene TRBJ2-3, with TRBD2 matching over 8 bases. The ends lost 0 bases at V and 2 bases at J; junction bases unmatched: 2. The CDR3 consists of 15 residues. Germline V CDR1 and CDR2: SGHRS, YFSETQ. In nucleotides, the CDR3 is TGCGCCAGCAGCTTGGGTAGCGGGGTCACAGATACGCAGTATTTT. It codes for CASSLGSGVTDTQYF.

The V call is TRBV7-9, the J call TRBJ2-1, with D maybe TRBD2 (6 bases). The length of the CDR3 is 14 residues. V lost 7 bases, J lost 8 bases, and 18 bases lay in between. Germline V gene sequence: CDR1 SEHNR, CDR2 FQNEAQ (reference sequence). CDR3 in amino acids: CASTPGTRGYEQFF. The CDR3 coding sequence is TGTGCCAGCACCCCAGGGACTCGAGGATATGAGCAGTTCTTC.

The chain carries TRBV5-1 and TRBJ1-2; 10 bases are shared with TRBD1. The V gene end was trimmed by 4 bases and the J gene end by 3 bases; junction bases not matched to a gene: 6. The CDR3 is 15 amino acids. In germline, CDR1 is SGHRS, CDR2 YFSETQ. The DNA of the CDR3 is TGCGCCAGCAGCCCTCGACAGGGGGCGGACTATGGCTACACCTTC. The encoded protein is CASSPRQGADYGYTF.

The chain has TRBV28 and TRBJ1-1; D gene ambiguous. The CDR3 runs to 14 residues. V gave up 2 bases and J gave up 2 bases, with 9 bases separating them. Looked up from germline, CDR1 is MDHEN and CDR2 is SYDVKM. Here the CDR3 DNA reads TGTGCCAGCAGTTTAGGGCAAATTAACACTGAAGCTTTCTTT. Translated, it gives CASSLGQINTEAFF. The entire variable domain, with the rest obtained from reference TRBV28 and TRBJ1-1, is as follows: DVKVTQSSRYLVKRTGEKVFLECVQDMDHENMFWYRQDPGLGLRLIYFSYDVKMKEKGDIPEGYSVSREKKERFSLILESASTNQTSMYLCASSLGQINTEAFFGQGTRLTVV.

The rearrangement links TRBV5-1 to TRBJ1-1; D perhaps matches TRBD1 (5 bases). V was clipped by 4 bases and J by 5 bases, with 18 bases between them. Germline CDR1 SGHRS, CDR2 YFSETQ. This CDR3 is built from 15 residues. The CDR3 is CASSLATGAITEAFF. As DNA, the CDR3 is TGCGCCAGCAGCCTGGCAACTGGGGCGATAACTGAAGCTTTCTTT.

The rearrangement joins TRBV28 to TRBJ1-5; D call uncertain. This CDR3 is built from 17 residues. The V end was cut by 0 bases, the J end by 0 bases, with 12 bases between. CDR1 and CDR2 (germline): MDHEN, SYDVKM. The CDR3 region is CASSLWAGDNSNQPQHF. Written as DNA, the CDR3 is TGTGCCAGCAGTTTATGGGCGGGTGACAATAGCAATCAGCCCCAGCATTTT.

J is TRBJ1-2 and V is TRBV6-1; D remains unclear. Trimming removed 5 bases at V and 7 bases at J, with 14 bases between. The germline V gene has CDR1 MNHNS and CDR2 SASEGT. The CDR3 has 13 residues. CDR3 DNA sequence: TGTGCCAGCAGTCCGGTCGTACAGTCTGGCTACACCTTC. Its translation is CASSPVVQSGYTF.

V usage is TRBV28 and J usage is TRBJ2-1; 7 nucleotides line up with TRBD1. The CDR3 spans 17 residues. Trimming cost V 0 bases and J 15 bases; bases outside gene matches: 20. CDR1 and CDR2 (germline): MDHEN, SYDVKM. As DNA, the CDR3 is TGTGCCAGCAGTTTATGGAGGGGGCCCGCGGTTAACGTTTTTGCGTTCTTC. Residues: CASSLWRGPAVNVFAFF.